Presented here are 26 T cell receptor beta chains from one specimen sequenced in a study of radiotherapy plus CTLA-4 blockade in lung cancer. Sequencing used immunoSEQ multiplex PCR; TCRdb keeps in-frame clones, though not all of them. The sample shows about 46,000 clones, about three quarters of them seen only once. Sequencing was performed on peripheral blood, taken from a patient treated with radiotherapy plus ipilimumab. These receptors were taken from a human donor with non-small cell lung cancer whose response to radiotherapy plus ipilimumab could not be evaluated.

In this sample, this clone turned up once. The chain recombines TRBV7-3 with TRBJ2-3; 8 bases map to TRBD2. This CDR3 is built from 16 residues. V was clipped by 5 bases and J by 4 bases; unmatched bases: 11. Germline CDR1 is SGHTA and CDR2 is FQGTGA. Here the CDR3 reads CASSPLGRGVADTQYF. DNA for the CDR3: TGTGCCAGCAGCCCCCTGGGGCGGGGGGTTGCAGATACGCAGTATTTT. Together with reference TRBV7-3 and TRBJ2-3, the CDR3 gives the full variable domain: GAGVSQTPSNKVTEKGKYVELRCDPISGHTALYWYRQSLGQGPEFLIYFQGTGAADDSGLPNDRFFAVRPEGSVSTLKIQRTERGDSAVYLCASSPLGRGVADTQYFGPGTRLTVL.

CDR3 amino acids: CASSFMGQGGVEQYF. The DNA for the CDR3 is TGCGCCAGCAGCTTCATGGGGCAGGGGGGCGTCGAGCAGTACTTC. The chain is built from TRBV5-1 and TRBJ2-7; D perhaps matches TRBD1 (7 bases). The CDR3 totals 15 residues. Trimming took 2 bases from V and 6 from J, leaving 18 bases between them. The V gene's germline CDR1 is SGHRS and CDR2 YFSETQ.

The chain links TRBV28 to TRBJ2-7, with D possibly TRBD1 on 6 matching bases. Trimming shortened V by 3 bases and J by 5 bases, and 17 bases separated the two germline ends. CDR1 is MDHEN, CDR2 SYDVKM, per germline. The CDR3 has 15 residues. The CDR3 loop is CASSFLRGNGNEQYF. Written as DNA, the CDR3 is TGTGCCAGCAGTTTTTTGAGGGGGAATGGGAACGAGCAGTACTTC.

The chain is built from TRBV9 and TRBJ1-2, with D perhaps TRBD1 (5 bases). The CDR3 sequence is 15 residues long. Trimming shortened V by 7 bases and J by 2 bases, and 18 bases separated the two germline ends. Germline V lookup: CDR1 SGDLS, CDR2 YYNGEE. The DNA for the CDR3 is TGTGCCAGCCGCGGAGTAGCGGGGGAAAACTATGGCTACACCTTC. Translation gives CASRGVAGENYGYTF.

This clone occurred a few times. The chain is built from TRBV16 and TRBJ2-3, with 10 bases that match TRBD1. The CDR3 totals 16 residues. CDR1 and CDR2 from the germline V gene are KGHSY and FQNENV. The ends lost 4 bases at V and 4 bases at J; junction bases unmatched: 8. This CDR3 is CASSRAGTGESDTQYF. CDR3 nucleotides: TGTGCCAGCAGCCGAGCCGGGACAGGGGAATCAGATACGCAGTATTTT.

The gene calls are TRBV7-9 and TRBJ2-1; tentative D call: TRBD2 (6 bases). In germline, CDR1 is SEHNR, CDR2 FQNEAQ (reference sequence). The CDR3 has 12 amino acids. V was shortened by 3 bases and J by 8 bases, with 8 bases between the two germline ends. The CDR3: CASSFSGDEQFF. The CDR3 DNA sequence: TGTGCCAGCAGCTTCTCGGGGGATGAGCAGTTCTTC.

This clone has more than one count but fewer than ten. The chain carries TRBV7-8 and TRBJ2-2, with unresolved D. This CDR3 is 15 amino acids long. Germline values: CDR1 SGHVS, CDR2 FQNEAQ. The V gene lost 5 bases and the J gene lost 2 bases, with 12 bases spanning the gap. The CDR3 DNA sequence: TGTGCCAGCAGCCGCCCGCGAGGAAACACCGGGGAGCTGTTTTTT. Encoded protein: CASSRPRGNTGELFF.

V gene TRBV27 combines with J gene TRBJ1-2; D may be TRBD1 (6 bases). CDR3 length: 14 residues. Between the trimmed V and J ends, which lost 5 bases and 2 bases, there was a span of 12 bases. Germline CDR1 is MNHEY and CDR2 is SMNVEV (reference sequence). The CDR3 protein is CASSSGQKNYGYTF. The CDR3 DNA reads TGTGCCAGCAGTAGCGGACAGAAGAACTATGGCTACACCTTC.

The CDR3 sequence: CASSVDGSTDTQYF. In nucleotides, the CDR3 is TGTGCCAGCAGCGTAGACGGGAGCACAGATACGCAGTATTTT. This rearrangement joins TRBV9 to TRBJ2-3; D gene unclear. V was shortened by 0 bases and J by 0 bases, with 5 bases between the two germline ends. CDR3 length: 14 residues. CDR1 and CDR2 (germline): SGDLS, YYNGEE.

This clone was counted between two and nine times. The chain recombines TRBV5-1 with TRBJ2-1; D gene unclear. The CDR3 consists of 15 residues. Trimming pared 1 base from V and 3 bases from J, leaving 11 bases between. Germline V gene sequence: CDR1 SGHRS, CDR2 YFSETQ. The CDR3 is CASSLSLGLYNEQFF. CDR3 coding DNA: TGCGCCAGCAGCTTGTCCCTAGGTCTCTACAATGAGCAGTTCTTC.

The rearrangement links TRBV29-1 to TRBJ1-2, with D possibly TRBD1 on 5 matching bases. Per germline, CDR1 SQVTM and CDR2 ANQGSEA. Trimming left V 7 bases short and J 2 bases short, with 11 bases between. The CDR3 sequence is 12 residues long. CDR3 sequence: CSAGRTNYGYTF. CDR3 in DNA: TGCAGCGCTGGACGGACAAACTATGGCTACACCTTC.

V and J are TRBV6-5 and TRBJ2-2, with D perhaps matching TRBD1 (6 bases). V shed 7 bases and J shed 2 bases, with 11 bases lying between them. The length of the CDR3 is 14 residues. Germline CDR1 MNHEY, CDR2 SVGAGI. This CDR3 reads CASKPGHNTGELFF. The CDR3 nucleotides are TGTGCCAGCAAACCGGGACATAACACCGGGGAGCTGTTTTTT.

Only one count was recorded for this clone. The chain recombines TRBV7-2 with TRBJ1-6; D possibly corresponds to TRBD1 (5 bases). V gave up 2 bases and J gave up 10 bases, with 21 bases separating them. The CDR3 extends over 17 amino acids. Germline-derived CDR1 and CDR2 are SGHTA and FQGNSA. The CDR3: CASSLRSSGFFASPLHF. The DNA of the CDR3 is TGTGCCAGCAGCTTACGGAGCTCAGGGTTCTTTGCATCACCCCTCCACTTT.

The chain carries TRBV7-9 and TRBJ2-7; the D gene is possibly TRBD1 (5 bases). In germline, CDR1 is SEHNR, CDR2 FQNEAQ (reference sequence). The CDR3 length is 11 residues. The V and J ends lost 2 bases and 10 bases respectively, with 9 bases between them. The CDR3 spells CASSLYDRQYF. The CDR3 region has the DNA TGTGCCAGCAGCTTATATGACAGACAGTACTTC.

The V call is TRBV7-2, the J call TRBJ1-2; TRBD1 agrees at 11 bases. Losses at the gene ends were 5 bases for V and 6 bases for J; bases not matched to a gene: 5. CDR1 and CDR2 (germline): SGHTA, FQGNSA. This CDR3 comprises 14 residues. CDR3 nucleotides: TGTGCCAGCAGCCCCCCGGGACAGGGGGATGGCTACACCTTC. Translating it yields CASSPPGQGDGYTF.

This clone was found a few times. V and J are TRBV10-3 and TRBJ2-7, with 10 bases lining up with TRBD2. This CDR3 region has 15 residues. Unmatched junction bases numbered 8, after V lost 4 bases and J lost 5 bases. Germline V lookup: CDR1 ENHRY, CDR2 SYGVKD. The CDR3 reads CAISAAGGNKNEQYF. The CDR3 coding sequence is TGTGCCATCAGTGCAGCGGGAGGGAACAAAAACGAGCAGTACTTC.

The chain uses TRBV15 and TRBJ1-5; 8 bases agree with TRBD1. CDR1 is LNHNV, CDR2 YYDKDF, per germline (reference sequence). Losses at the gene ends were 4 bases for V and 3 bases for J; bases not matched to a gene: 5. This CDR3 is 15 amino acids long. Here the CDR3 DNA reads TGTGCCACCAGCACTAGGACAGGGTACAATCAGCCCCAGCATTTT. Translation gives CATSTRTGYNQPQHF.

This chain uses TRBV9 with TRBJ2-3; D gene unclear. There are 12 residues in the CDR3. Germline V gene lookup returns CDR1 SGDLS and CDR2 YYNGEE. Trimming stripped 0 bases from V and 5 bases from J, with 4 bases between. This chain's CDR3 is CASSVGEDTQYF. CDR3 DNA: TGTGCCAGCAGCGTAGGCGAAGATACGCAGTATTTT. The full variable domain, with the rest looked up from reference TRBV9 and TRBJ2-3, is DSGVTQTPKHLITATGQRVTLRCSPRSGDLSVYWYQQSLDQGLQFLIQYYNGEERAKGNILERFSAQQFPDLHSELNLSSLELGDSALYFCASSVGEDTQYFGPGTRLTVL.

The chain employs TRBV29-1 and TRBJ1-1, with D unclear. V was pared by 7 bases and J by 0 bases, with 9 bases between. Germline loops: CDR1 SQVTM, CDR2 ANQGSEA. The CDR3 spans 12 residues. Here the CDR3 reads CSGFAVNTEAFF. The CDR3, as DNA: TGCAGCGGTTTCGCAGTGAACACTGAAGCTTTCTTT.

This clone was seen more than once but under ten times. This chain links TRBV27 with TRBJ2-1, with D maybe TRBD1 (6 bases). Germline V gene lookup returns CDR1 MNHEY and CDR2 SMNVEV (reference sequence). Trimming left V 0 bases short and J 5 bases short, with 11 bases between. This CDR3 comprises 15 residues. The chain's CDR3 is CASSLSNRAHNEQFF. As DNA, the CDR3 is TGTGCCAGCAGTTTATCTAACAGGGCCCACAATGAGCAGTTCTTC.

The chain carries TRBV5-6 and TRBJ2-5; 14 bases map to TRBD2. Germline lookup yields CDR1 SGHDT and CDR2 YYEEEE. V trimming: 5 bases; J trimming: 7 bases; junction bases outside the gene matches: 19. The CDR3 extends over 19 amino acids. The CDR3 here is CASSRGGLAGVSGSGTQYF. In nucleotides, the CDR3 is TGTGCCAGCAGTCGGGGGGGACTAGCGGGAGTTTCGGGCTCGGGGACCCAGTACTTC.

The CDR3 region has the DNA TGTGCCAGCGCCCCAGCCGATACAGGGGATGGCTACACCTTC. This gives the protein CASAPADTGDGYTF. The rearrangement uses TRBV2 and TRBJ1-2; 7 positions agree with TRBD1. V dropped 8 bases and J dropped 6; count of bases not matched to a gene: 12. Germline CDR1 is SNHLY and CDR2 is FYNNEI. The CDR3 contains 14 residues.

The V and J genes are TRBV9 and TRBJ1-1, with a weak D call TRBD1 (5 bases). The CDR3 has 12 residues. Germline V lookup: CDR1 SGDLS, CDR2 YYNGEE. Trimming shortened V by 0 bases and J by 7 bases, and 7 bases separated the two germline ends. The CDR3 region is CASSVDTGEAFF. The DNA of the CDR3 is TGTGCCAGCAGCGTAGATACAGGTGAAGCTTTCTTT.

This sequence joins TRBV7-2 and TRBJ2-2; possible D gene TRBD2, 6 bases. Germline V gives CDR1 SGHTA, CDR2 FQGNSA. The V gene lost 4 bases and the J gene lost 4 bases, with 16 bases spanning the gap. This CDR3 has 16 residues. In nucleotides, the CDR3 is TGTGCCAGCAGCTCGCGCGGAGGGGAAGGCACCGGGGAGCTGTTTTTT. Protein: CASSSRGGEGTGELFF.

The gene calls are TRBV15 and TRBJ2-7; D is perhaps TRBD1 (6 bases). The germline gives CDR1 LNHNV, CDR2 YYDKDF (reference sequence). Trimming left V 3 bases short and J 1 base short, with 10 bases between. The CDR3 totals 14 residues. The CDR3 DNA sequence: TGTGCCACCAGCAGCGACAGGTCGTCCTACGAGCAGTACTTC. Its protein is CATSSDRSSYEQYF.

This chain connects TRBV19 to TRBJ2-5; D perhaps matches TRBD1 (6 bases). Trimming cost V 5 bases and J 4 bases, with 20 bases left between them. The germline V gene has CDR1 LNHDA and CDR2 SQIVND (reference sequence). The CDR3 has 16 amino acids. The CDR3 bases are TGTGCCAGTAGTTTTTACAGAACAGGGTCCGGAGAGACCCAGTACTTC. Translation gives CASSFYRTGSGETQYF.